What follows are 15 T cell receptor beta chains derived from one specimen sequenced in a study of early T cells in non-severe SARS-CoV-2 infection. MiXCR, applied by TCRdb to the 5' RACE reads, yields one record per CDR3 protein. The sample holds tens of thousands of distinct CDR3 sequences, about 14% seen once. Sample: whole blood, taken at baseline. The receptors come from an adult who was a healthcare worker with PCR-confirmed SARS-CoV-2 infection or an uninfected control (not recorded which).

This clonotype was found many times. The V and J genes are TRBV7-6 and TRBJ2-1, with D possibly being TRBD2 (5 bases). The CDR3 extends over 17 amino acids. V was clipped by 5 bases and J by 1 base, with 18 bases between them. Germline CDR1 is SGHVS and CDR2 is FNYEAQ. The CDR3 spells CASSPRGGSASYNEQFF. The CDR3 nucleotides read TGTGCCAGCAGCCCACGTGGAGGCAGTGCGTCCTACAATGAGCAGTTCTTC.

This clonotype turned up a few times. The V call is TRBV20-1, the J call TRBJ2-3, with D perhaps TRBD1 (5 bases). The CDR3 has 14 amino acids. CDR1 is DFQATT, CDR2 SNEGSKA, per germline (reference sequence). The ends were cut back, 1 base at V and 0 bases at J, with 8 bases in the middle. The CDR3 DNA reads as TGCAGTGCTAGAGGGACAACTAGCACAGATACGCAGTATTTT. Its translation: CSARGTTSTDTQYF.

V and J are TRBV3-1 and TRBJ2-5; 7 bases fit TRBD2. J lost 5 bases, V lost 2 bases, and 8 bases had no gene match. The length of the CDR3 is 15 residues. Germline CDR1 is LGHDT and CDR2 is YNNKEL (reference sequence). CDR3 protein: CASSQFGGSEETQYF. CDR3 coding DNA: TGTGCCAGCAGCCAATTCGGGGGGTCGGAGGAGACCCAGTACTTC.

The chain uses TRBV10-3 and TRBJ2-2; TRBD2 might be the D (6 bases). The V end was cut by 10 bases, the J end by 4 bases, with 25 bases between. The CDR3 is made up of 17 amino acids. Germline V lookup: CDR1 ENHRY, CDR2 SYGVKD. Written as DNA, the CDR3 is TGTGCCAGCCTGGGATTTCGAGGGCAGGGAGGCACCGGGGAGCTGTTTTTT. Encoded protein: CASLGFRGQGGTGELFF.

This clonotype was counted a few times. The V call is TRBV20-1, the J call TRBJ2-3; D is ambiguous. Germline V gives CDR1 DFQATT, CDR2 SNEGSKA (reference sequence). This CDR3 is 13 amino acids long. Trimming pared 6 bases from V and 1 base from J, leaving 11 bases between. The CDR3, as DNA: TGCAGTGCCCCGGCGAGCGGCACAGATACGCAGTATTTT. Protein: CSAPASGTDTQYF.

The chain is built from TRBV7-8 and TRBJ2-3, with D possibly being TRBD2 (5 bases). This CDR3 comprises 13 residues. V was pared by 2 bases and J by 5 bases, with 8 bases between. From germline, CDR1 is SGHVS and CDR2 FQNEAQ. The DNA of the CDR3 is TGTGCCAGCAGCTTAATAGCGAGAGATACGCAGTATTTT. This translates into CASSLIARDTQYF.

J is TRBJ2-7 and V is TRBV7-9; perhaps TRBD2 as D (5 bases). CDR3 length: 16 amino acids. V was trimmed by 5 bases and J by 1 base, leaving 18 bases between them. Germline lookup yields CDR1 SEHNR and CDR2 FQNEAQ (reference sequence). CDR3 sequence (DNA): TGTGCCAGCAGCCCCTCCTGGACTGCAAATTCCTACGAGCAGTACTTC. Translation gives CASSPSWTANSYEQYF. The full variable domain, with the rest looked up from reference TRBV7-9 and TRBJ2-7, is DTGVSQNPRHKITKRGQNVTFRCDPISEHNRLYWYRQTLGQGPEFLTYFQNEAQLEKSRLLSDRFSAERPKGSFSTLEIQRTEQGDSAMYLCASSPSWTANSYEQYFGPGTRLTVT.

The sample holds many counts of this clonotype. The chain couples TRBV29-1 to TRBJ1-3; D is unresolved. The CDR3 has 11 residues. Germline CDR1 and CDR2: SQVTM and ANQGSEA. V shed 3 bases and J shed 7 bases, with 7 bases lying between them. The CDR3 DNA sequence: TGCAGCGTTGAGGGTTGGAACACCATATATTTT. Amino acids: CSVEGWNTIYF.

The sample holds a few counts of this clonotype. Compared with germline, one end of the junction differs, possibly owing to a read error. This chain uses TRBV5-1 with TRBJ1-1; D gene uncertain. Germline CDR1 and CDR2: SGHRS and YFSETQ. CDR3 length: 14 amino acids. The CDR3 DNA is TGCGCCAGCAGGGAGTTGATGAGTGGCACTGAAGCCTTTTTT. This gives the protein CASRELMSGTEAFF.

The chain recombines TRBV7-3 with TRBJ2-3, with D maybe TRBD2 (5 bases). Germline assignment: CDR1 SGHTA and CDR2 FQGTGA. The CDR3 has 14 residues. V dropped 4 bases and J dropped 1 base, with 9 bases sitting between them. CDR3 sequence: CASSSYGGTDTQYF. Here the CDR3 DNA reads TGTGCCAGCAGCTCCTACGGGGGCACAGATACGCAGTATTTT.

The chain carries TRBV7-9 and TRBJ1-3; tentative D call: TRBD1 (5 bases). This CDR3 comprises 13 residues. V was clipped by 3 bases and J by 12 bases, with 15 bases between them. Germline V gene lookup returns CDR1 SEHNR and CDR2 FQNEAQ (reference sequence). CDR3 amino acids: CASSLIEGASIYF. The DNA for the CDR3 is TGTGCCAGCAGCTTGATCGAAGGGGCGAGCATATATTTT.

This clonotype has a handful of counts. The rearrangement uses TRBV5-5 and TRBJ2-3; 11 bases are a match to TRBD2. Trimming took 3 bases from V and 3 from J; bases not matched to a gene: 3. The CDR3 is made up of 15 amino acids. Germline CDR1 reads SGHKS; CDR2 reads YYEKEE (reference sequence). CDR3 sequence (DNA): TGTGCCAGCAGCTCGGGACTAGCGGTGACAGATACGCAGTATTTT. It yields the protein CASSSGLAVTDTQYF. Drawing the rest from reference TRBV5-5 and TRBJ2-3, the complete variable domain is DAGVTQSPTHLIKTRGQQVTLRCSPISGHKSVSWYQQVLGQGPQFIFQYYEKEERGRGNFPDRFSARQFPNYSSELNVNALLLGDSALYLCASSSGLAVTDTQYFGPGTRLTVL.

J is TRBJ2-7 and V is TRBV9, with D maybe TRBD1 (7 bases). CDR1 and CDR2 from the germline V gene are SGDLS and YYNGEE. This CDR3 is built from 17 residues. V gave up 4 bases and J gave up 2 bases, with 22 bases separating them. The CDR3 sequence is CASSIGGGGTFTYEQYF. The CDR3 nucleotides read TGTGCCAGCAGCATAGGGGGCGGCGGGACTTTCACCTACGAGCAGTACTTC.

The chain couples TRBV28 to TRBJ2-1; TRBD1 matches 7 bases. This CDR3 has 20 residues. Germline loops: CDR1 MDHEN, CDR2 SYDVKM. J was trimmed by 0 bases and V by 3 bases; bases with no gene match: 17. CDR3 DNA sequence: TGTGCCAGCAGTTTTCCCATCGGACAGGCTAGTGGCAGCTCCTACAATGAGCAGTTCTTC. It yields the protein CASSFPIGQASGSSYNEQFF.

This chain links TRBV9 with TRBJ1-3, with D possibly matching TRBD1 (5 bases). Germline V gene sequence: CDR1 SGDLS, CDR2 YYNGEE. V was pared by 7 bases and J by 0 bases, with 11 bases between. The CDR3 is 14 amino acids. The CDR3, as DNA: TGTGCCAGCCGTGACGACAGCTCTGGAAACACCATATATTTT. It codes for CASRDDSSGNTIYF.